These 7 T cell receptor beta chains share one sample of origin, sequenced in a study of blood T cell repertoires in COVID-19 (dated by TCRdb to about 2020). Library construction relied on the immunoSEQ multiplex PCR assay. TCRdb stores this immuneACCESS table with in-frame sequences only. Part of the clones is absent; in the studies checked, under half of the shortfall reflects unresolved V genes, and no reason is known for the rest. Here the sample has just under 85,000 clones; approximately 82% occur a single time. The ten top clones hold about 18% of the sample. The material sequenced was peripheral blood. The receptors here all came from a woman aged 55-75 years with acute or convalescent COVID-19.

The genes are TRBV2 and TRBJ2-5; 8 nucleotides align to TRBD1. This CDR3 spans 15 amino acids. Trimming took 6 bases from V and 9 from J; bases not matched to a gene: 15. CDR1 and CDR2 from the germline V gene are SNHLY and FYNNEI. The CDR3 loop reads CASSGRDRGARAQYF. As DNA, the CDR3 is TGTGCCAGCAGCGGCCGTGACAGGGGCGCCCGGGCCCAGTACTTC.

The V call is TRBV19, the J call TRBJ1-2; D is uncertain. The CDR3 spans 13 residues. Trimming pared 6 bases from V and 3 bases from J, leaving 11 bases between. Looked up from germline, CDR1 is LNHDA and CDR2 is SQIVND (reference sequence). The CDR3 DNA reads TGTGCCAGTAGGCCTGAGAGAGACTATGGCTACACCTTC. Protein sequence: CASRPERDYGYTF.

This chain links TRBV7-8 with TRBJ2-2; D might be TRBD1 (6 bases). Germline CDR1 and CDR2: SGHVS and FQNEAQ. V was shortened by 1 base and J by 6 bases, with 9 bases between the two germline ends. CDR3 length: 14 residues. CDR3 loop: CASSLEQGSGELFF. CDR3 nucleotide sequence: TGTGCCAGCAGCTTAGAACAGGGATCCGGGGAGCTGTTTTTT. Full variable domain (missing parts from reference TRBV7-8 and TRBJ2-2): GAGVSQSPRYKVAKRGQDVALRCDPISGHVSLFWYQQALGQGPEFLTYFQNEAQLDKSGLPSDRFFAERPEGSVSTLKIQRTQQEDSAVYLCASSLEQGSGELFFGEGSRLTVL.

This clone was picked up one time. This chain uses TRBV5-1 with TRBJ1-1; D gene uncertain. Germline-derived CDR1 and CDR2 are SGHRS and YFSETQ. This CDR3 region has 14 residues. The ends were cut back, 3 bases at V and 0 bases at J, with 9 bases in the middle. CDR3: CASSSTSMNTEAFF. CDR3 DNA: TGCGCCAGCAGCTCGACAAGCATGAACACTGAAGCTTTCTTT.

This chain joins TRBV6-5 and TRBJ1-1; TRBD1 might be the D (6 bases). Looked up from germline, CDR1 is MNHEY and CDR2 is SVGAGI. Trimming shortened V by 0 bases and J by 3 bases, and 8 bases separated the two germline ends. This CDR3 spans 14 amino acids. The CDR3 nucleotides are TGTGCCAGCAGTTACTCAGAGGGGGACACTGAAGCTTTCTTT. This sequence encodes CASSYSEGDTEAFF.

The CDR3 DNA follows: TGTGCTAGTGGTTTGGGGACTGCCCCCACGTATTTT. It translates to CASGLGTAPTYF. The gene calls are TRBV12-5 and TRBJ2-3; D perhaps matches TRBD2 (5 bases). The CDR3 is 12 residues long. Looked up from germline, CDR1 is LGHNT and CDR2 is FRNRAP. V was cut by 1 base and J by 14 bases, with 13 bases left in between.

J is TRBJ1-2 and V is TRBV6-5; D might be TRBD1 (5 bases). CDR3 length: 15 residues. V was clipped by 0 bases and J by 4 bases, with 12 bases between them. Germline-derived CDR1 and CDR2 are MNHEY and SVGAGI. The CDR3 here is CASSYSGGHSYGYTF. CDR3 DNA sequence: TGTGCCAGCAGTTACTCGGGCGGACACTCCTATGGCTACACCTTC.